Listed here are 17 T cell receptor beta chains from one sample, sequenced in a study of Graves' ophthalmopathy and Graves' hyperthyroidism. Researchers took RNA transcripts and amplified TCR beta CDR3 regions from them. HTBI primers served in a first-round RT-PCR, which a second-round multiplex PCR followed. Using its own MiXCR run on the multiplex PCR reads, TCRdb lists one record per CDR3 protein. This table holds about 150,000 distinct CDR3 sequences, 30% to 45% found once. Source material: peripheral blood. Every receptor here comes from a woman aged 40 to 49 with Graves' ophthalmopathy.

This clonotype appeared once. This chain joins TRBV30 and TRBJ1-1; D is unclear. V was shortened by 4 bases and J by 0 bases, with 6 bases between the two germline ends. Per germline, CDR1 GTSNPN and CDR2 SVGIG (reference sequence). This CDR3 contains 12 residues. CDR3 protein: CAWMVLNTEAFF. CDR3 in DNA: TGTGCCTGGATGGTGCTGAACACTGAAGCTTTCTTT.

The rearrangement links TRBV6-1 to TRBJ1-1; possible D gene TRBD1, 6 bases. Trimming left V 6 bases short and J 4 bases short, with 18 bases between. The CDR3 consists of 15 residues. The germline V gene encodes CDR1 MNHNS and CDR2 SASEGT. CDR3 region: CASSREAGASTEAFF. The CDR3, as DNA: TGTGCCAGCAGCCGAGAGGCAGGGGCGAGCACTGAAGCTTTCTTT.

This clonotype was recorded at least ten times. The chain uses TRBV2 and TRBJ1-1, with D tentatively TRBD1 (6 bases). CDR3 length equals 14 residues. Trimming left V 7 bases short and J 4 bases short, with 16 bases between. Germline V lookup: CDR1 SNHLY, CDR2 FYNNEI. CDR3 residues: CASTKDRFGTEAFF. For the CDR3, the DNA is TGTGCCAGCACCAAAGACAGGTTTGGCACTGAAGCTTTCTTT.

This clonotype was seen many times. The genes are TRBV3-1 and TRBJ1-5; D is undetermined. V lost 1 base to trimming and J lost 5 bases, with 9 bases between them. This CDR3 has 14 amino acids. CDR1 is LGHDT, CDR2 YNNKEL, per germline (reference sequence). The CDR3: CASSQGEGHQPQHF. CDR3 nucleotides: TGTGCCAGCAGCCAAGGGGAAGGGCATCAGCCCCAGCATTTT.

The table lists this clonotype with many counts. This chain links TRBV2 with TRBJ2-7; TRBD1 agrees at 9 bases. The V and J ends lost 1 base and 3 bases, in that order; junction bases with no gene match: 1. The germline V gene encodes CDR1 SNHLY and CDR2 FYNNEI. The CDR3 consists of 14 residues. The CDR3 DNA is TGTGCCAGCAGTGAAGTGGACAGGGGCTACGAGCAGTACTTC. Its protein product is CASSEVDRGYEQYF. The full variable domain, in which reference TRBV2 and TRBJ2-7 provide the parts outside the CDR3, is EPEVTQTPSHQVTQMGQEVILRCVPISNHLYFYWYRQILGQKVEFLVSFYNNEISEKSEIFDDQFSVERPDGSNFTLKIRSTKLEDSAMYFCASSEVDRGYEQYFGPGTRLTVT.

This clonotype was detected many times. This chain links TRBV7-6 with TRBJ1-4; D is perhaps TRBD1 (5 bases). V lost 1 base, J lost 4 bases, and 16 bases lay in between. The CDR3 contains 17 residues. The germline gives CDR1 SGHVS, CDR2 FNYEAQ. This chain's CDR3 is CASSLEHWDGLNEKLFF. The DNA of the CDR3 is TGTGCCAGCAGCTTAGAGCATTGGGACGGACTTAATGAAAAACTGTTTTTT.

This clonotype showed up many times. A read error is possible here, since a much larger clone lies one base away. The chain couples TRBV12-3 or TRBV12-4 to TRBJ1-2; maybe TRBD1 (5 bases). The CDR3 loop spans 14 amino acids. V was shortened by 8 bases and J by 5 bases, with 18 bases between the two germline ends. The CDR3 DNA is TGTGCCAGCGGGGCAGGGTGGAGTGGATATGGCTACACCTTC. This translates into CASGAGWSGYGYTF.

There are many counts of this clonotype. V usage is TRBV12-3 or TRBV12-4 and J usage is TRBJ1-1; D may be TRBD1 (6 bases). V shed 5 bases and J shed 4 bases, with 11 bases lying between them. The CDR3 is made up of 13 amino acids. The CDR3 nucleotides read TGTGCCAGCAGTCTTACACAGGGCACTGAAGCTTTCTTT. This translates into CASSLTQGTEAFF.

The chain combines TRBV12-3 or TRBV12-4 with TRBJ2-2; 7 bases map to TRBD2. V trimming: 6 bases; J trimming: 1 base; junction bases outside the gene matches: 8. The CDR3 consists of 16 residues. The CDR3 here is CASRGTSAQNTGELFF. CDR3 nucleotide sequence: TGTGCCAGCAGGGGCACTAGCGCCCAGAACACCGGGGAGCTGTTTTTT.

This clonotype was observed at least ten times. This chain joins TRBV4-1 and TRBJ1-1, with D perhaps TRBD1 (6 bases). Germline CDR1 MGHRA, CDR2 YSYEKL. V was cut by 2 bases and J by 10 bases, with 23 bases left in between. This CDR3 comprises 16 residues. CDR3 in DNA: TGCGCCAGCAGCCAACCACCGGGACAAGGGGCCGGGTCAGCTTTCTTT. Translated, it gives CASSQPPGQGAGSAFF.

The chain employs TRBV11-2 and TRBJ2-5, with D possibly matching TRBD1 (6 bases). The CDR3 is made up of 15 amino acids. The V gene lost 0 bases and the J gene lost 5 bases, with 13 bases spanning the gap. The V gene's germline CDR1 is SGHAT and CDR2 FQNNGV. The CDR3 spells CASSLDPGGRETQYF. The DNA of the CDR3 is TGTGCCAGCAGCTTAGATCCTGGGGGCCGGGAGACCCAGTACTTC.

V and J are TRBV12-3 or TRBV12-4 and TRBJ2-5; D is unresolved. There are 14 residues in the CDR3. The V end was cut by 5 bases, the J end by 5 bases, with 15 bases between. CDR3 sequence: CASSRAPKGETQYF. The CDR3 DNA is TGTGCCAGCAGTAGAGCCCCAAAAGGCGAGACCCAGTACTTC.

At least ten counts were recorded for this clonotype. The rearrangement uses TRBV4-3 and TRBJ1-2; D not certain. Trimming took off 1 base at V and 0 bases at J, with 9 bases between the two ends. CDR1 is LGHNA and CDR2 is YSLEER in the germline V gene. CDR3 length equals 15 residues. The CDR3 spells CASSQALEANYGYTF. CDR3 DNA sequence: TGCGCCAGCAGCCAAGCCCTGGAGGCTAACTATGGCTACACCTTC.

The V and J genes are TRBV11-2 and TRBJ2-7; 8 bases align to TRBD1. The V gene's germline CDR1 is SGHAT and CDR2 FQNNGV. The CDR3 has 16 residues. Trimming cost V 1 base and J 2 bases; bases outside gene matches: 7. Here the CDR3 reads CASSLVTGTGPYEQYF. As DNA, the CDR3 is TGTGCCAGCAGCTTAGTTACCGGGACAGGTCCCTACGAGCAGTACTTC. Based on the CDR3 plus reference TRBV11-2 and TRBJ2-7, the full variable domain is EAGVAQSPRYKIIEKRQSVAFWCNPISGHATLYWYQQILGQGPKLLIQFQNNGVVDDSQLPKDRFSAERLKGVDSTLKIQPAKLEDSAVYLCASSLVTGTGPYEQYFGPGTRLTVT.

The rearrangement uses TRBV12-3 or TRBV12-4 and TRBJ1-1, with no clear D. The V and J ends lost 2 bases and 6 bases respectively, with 10 bases between them. This CDR3 is 13 amino acids long. CDR3 sequence: CASSLNGGAEAFF. CDR3 nucleotides: TGTGCCAGCAGTTTAAACGGAGGCGCTGAAGCTTTCTTT.

This clonotype appeared many times. The rearrangement joins TRBV6-6 to TRBJ2-2; tentative D call: TRBD2 (6 bases). The CDR3 is 18 amino acids. V was trimmed by 3 bases and J by 0 bases, leaving 17 bases between them. Germline V gene data show CDR1 as MNHNY and CDR2 as SVGAGI (reference sequence). CDR3 nucleotide sequence: TGTGCCAGCAGTTATATCGGAAGTTGGGGGGCGAACACCGGGGAGCTGTTTTTT. It specifies CASSYIGSWGANTGELFF.

This clonotype has ten or more counts. This chain links TRBV27 with TRBJ2-7, with D perhaps TRBD1 or TRBD2 (5 bases each). The CDR3 is 14 amino acids. Trimming took 4 bases from V and 2 from J, leaving 12 bases between them. Per the germline V gene, CDR1 is MNHEY and CDR2 is SMNVEV (reference sequence). CDR3 in amino acids: CASSSRDGAYEQYF. In DNA, the CDR3 is TGTGCCAGCAGTTCCCGGGACGGGGCCTACGAGCAGTACTTC.